The 19 T cell receptor beta chains reported below all come from one sample, sequenced in a study of human T cells and chemical hapten exposure. TCRdb reprocessed the RACE reads via MiXCR and lists one record per CDR3 protein. The sample has fewer than 200,000 distinct CDR3 sequences, approximately 20% seen once. The sample's time point: patch test 1, 2 weeks after DPC sensitization. Treatment defined: therapeutic diphenylcyclopropenone sensitization with weekly scalp DPC. Sequencing used whole blood, obtained in connection with sensitization to the hapten diphenylcyclopropenone (DPC). The receptors were sampled from a woman in her 50s with alopecia areata. Some clones in this sample may be carry-over from other donors' samples.

The rearrangement uses TRBV27 and TRBJ2-5; weak D call: TRBD2 (5 bases). V dropped 1 base and J dropped 4 bases, with 13 bases sitting between them. The germline V gene encodes CDR1 MNHEY and CDR2 SMNVEV (reference sequence). This CDR3 contains 15 residues. The CDR3 is CASSLYPGSPETQYF. CDR3 nucleotide sequence: TGTGCCAGCAGTTTATACCCGGGGTCACCAGAGACCCAGTACTTC.

A few counts support this clonotype. The chain carries TRBV5-4 and TRBJ2-3; a possible D gene is TRBD2 (6 bases). The CDR3 sequence is 15 residues long. Trimming removed 3 bases at V and 2 bases at J, with 13 bases between. Germline V gives CDR1 SGHNT, CDR2 YYREEE (reference sequence). The CDR3 spells CASSYTGLNTDTQYF. The CDR3 DNA reads TGTGCCAGCAGCTATACGGGACTCAACACAGATACGCAGTATTTT.

The chain links TRBV5-1 to TRBJ2-1; 15 positions match TRBD2. The J segment lost 6 bases and the V segment lost 3 bases, leaving 10 bases of the junction unmatched. The CDR3 has 18 residues. CDR1 and CDR2 from the germline V gene are SGHRS and YFSETQ. CDR3 sequence: CASSSGLAGGPLVNEQFF. CDR3 nucleotides: TGCGCCAGCAGCTCGGGACTAGCGGGAGGCCCCCTCGTCAATGAGCAGTTCTTC.

The J gene is TRBJ2-4, the V gene TRBV5-5; 8 bases agree with TRBD2. Germline V gene sequence: CDR1 SGHKS, CDR2 YYEKEE (reference sequence). Unmatched junction bases numbered 6, after V lost 4 bases and J lost 0 bases. The CDR3 has 16 amino acids. The CDR3 is CASSTVAGLAKNIQYF. In nucleotides, the CDR3 is TGTGCCAGCAGCACCGTAGCGGGACTAGCCAAAAACATTCAGTACTTC.

This clonotype appeared once. V usage is TRBV10-3 and J usage is TRBJ1-4; D is undetermined. Trimming cost V 5 bases and J 6 bases, with 16 bases left between them. Germline V lookup: CDR1 ENHRY, CDR2 SYGVKD. This CDR3 region has 15 residues. The CDR3 DNA reads TGTGCCATCAGTCCGGAGTTGGGAGGCGATGAAAAACTGTTTTTT. Its protein is CAISPELGGDEKLFF.

This rearrangement joins TRBV5-1 to TRBJ2-5; a possible D gene is TRBD2 (7 bases). Germline V gene lookup returns CDR1 SGHRS and CDR2 YFSETQ. Trimming removed 4 bases at V and 5 bases at J, with 30 bases between. CDR3 length equals 19 residues. This chain's CDR3 is CASSPSLGGVRGAPETQYF. DNA of the CDR3: TGCGCCAGCAGCCCCTCGTTGGGAGGTGTTCGGGGGGCGCCGGAGACCCAGTACTTC.

The chain recombines TRBV30 with TRBJ1-5, with 7 bases fitting TRBD1. Germline V gene lookup returns CDR1 GTSNPN and CDR2 SVGIG (reference sequence). V was clipped by 5 bases and J by 2 bases; unmatched bases: 3. CDR3 length: 13 residues. The CDR3 DNA is TGTGCCTGGGGGGACAGCGGCAATCAGCCCCAGCATTTT. Translating gives CAWGDSGNQPQHF. The full variable domain, with the rest looked up from reference TRBV30 and TRBJ1-5, is SQTIHQWPATLVQPVGSPLSLECTVEGTSNPNLYWYRQAAGRGLQLLFYSVGIGQISSEVPQNLSASRPQDRQFILSSKKLLLSDSGFYLCAWGDSGNQPQHFGDGTRLSIL.

This clonotype came up a few times. The genes are TRBV20-1 and TRBJ2-3, with D perhaps TRBD1 (5 bases). The CDR3 runs 14 residues. Germline CDR1 reads DFQATT; CDR2 reads SNEGSKA (reference sequence). V gave up 3 bases and J gave up 2 bases, with 12 bases separating them. The CDR3: CSASSGLNTDTQYF. CDR3 nucleotide sequence: TGCAGTGCTAGCTCAGGGCTAAACACAGATACGCAGTATTTT.

The genes are TRBV20-1 and TRBJ2-1, with 8 bases fitting TRBD2. CDR3 length: 16 amino acids. J was trimmed by 4 bases and V by 1 base; bases with no gene match: 9. In germline, CDR1 is DFQATT, CDR2 SNEGSKA (reference sequence). CDR3 protein: CSARAGGIGGYNEQFF. The CDR3 nucleotides are TGCAGTGCTAGAGCGGGAGGGATAGGAGGGTACAATGAGCAGTTCTTC.

The chain has TRBV20-1 and TRBJ2-2; 9 bases align to TRBD1. Germline CDR1 DFQATT, CDR2 SNEGSKA (reference sequence). The CDR3 runs to 16 residues. V shed 4 bases and J 5 bases; nucleotides not matched to a gene: 11. CDR3 nucleotides: TGCAGTGCTATAAGGACAGGGGCGAGTGGTACCGGGGAGCTGTTTTTT. Amino acid sequence: CSAIRTGASGTGELFF.

The J gene is TRBJ1-1, the V gene TRBV7-8, with TRBD1 matching over 7 bases. V dropped 3 bases and J dropped 0; count of bases not matched to a gene: 7. Germline assignment: CDR1 SGHVS and CDR2 FQNEAQ. The CDR3 is made up of 16 amino acids. In DNA form, the CDR3 reads TGTGCCAGCAGCTTGGGGGACAGAGTTTTGAACACTGAAGCTTTCTTT. It yields the protein CASSLGDRVLNTEAFF.

This clonotype has only a few counts. J is TRBJ1-1 and V is TRBV3-1; TRBD1 agrees at 8 bases. This CDR3 has 13 amino acids. CDR1 and CDR2 (germline): LGHDT, YNNKEL (reference sequence). Germline trimming cut 2 bases from V and 11 bases from J; bases unmatched to any gene: 7. CDR3 in amino acids: CASSQTDRGRAFF. CDR3 in DNA: TGTGCCAGCAGCCAAACTGACAGGGGTAGGGCTTTCTTT.

This clonotype has just a few counts. V usage is TRBV12-3 or TRBV12-4 and J usage is TRBJ1-1, with a weak D call TRBD1 (6 bases). The CDR3 contains 15 residues. The germline V and J ends were trimmed by 7 bases and 5 bases, with 20 bases remaining between them. The CDR3 spells CASTLGSGRGTEAFF. The CDR3 DNA is TGTGCCAGCACCCTTGGGTCGGGGAGGGGGACTGAAGCTTTCTTT.

The V call is TRBV27, the J call TRBJ2-2; D perhaps matches TRBD1 (5 bases). Germline V gives CDR1 MNHEY, CDR2 SMNVEV (reference sequence). CDR3 length: 15 amino acids. V lost 4 bases, J lost 4 bases, and 13 bases lay in between. Here the CDR3 DNA reads TGTGCCAGCAGTTGGGCCTCCCAGGGCACCGGGGAGCTGTTTTTT. As protein: CASSWASQGTGELFF.

The rearrangement joins TRBV6-6 to TRBJ1-2, with TRBD1 matching over 9 bases. CDR1 MNHNY and CDR2 SVGAGI come from the germline V gene (reference sequence). The trim removed 6 bases at V and 4 bases at J, leaving 3 bases unmatched. CDR3 length: 13 amino acids. The chain's CDR3 is CASRETGGYGYTF. The DNA of the CDR3 is TGTGCCAGCAGGGAGACAGGGGGCTATGGCTACACCTTC.

In its sample, this clonotype was seen a few times. The genes are TRBV20-1 and TRBJ2-3; 8 positions agree with TRBD2. Losses at the gene ends were 3 bases for V and 5 bases for J; bases not matched to a gene: 7. Germline CDR1 reads DFQATT; CDR2 reads SNEGSKA (reference sequence). The CDR3 is 14 amino acids. DNA of the CDR3: TGCAGTGCTAGCCCAGCGGGAGAGCGAGATACGCAGTATTTT. Residues: CSASPAGERDTQYF.

The chain recombines TRBV7-9 with TRBJ2-2, with a possible D match to TRBD2 (5 bases). Germline V gives CDR1 SEHNR, CDR2 FQNEAQ (reference sequence). Trimming removed 3 bases at V and 3 bases at J, with 20 bases between. The CDR3 totals 18 residues. The CDR3 DNA is TGTGCCAGCAGCTTTTTCCTTGGACTTAGTGATGACACCGGGGAGCTGTTTTTT. This codes for CASSFFLGLSDDTGELFF.

This clonotype has just a few counts. V and J are TRBV4-1 and TRBJ2-2; the match to TRBD1 covers 7 bases. V shed 1 base, J shed 9 bases, and the junction held 8 bases outside the gene matches. The CDR3 runs to 15 residues. CDR1 MGHRA and CDR2 YSYEKL come from the germline V gene. CDR3 sequence: CASSQVIGGERELFF. The CDR3 DNA is TGCGCCAGCAGCCAAGTAATAGGGGGCGAGAGGGAGCTGTTTTTT.

This chain links TRBV4-2 with TRBJ2-2, with D possibly being TRBD1 or TRBD2 (5 bases each). V gave up 0 bases and J gave up 6 bases, with 14 bases separating them. This CDR3 is 16 amino acids long. Germline V gene data show CDR1 as LGHNA and CDR2 as YNFKEQ. In DNA form, the CDR3 reads TGTGCCAGCAGCCAAGAGTTCGGTGGGGGTTCCGGGGAGCTGTTTTTT. Translating it yields CASSQEFGGGSGELFF.